The 23 T cell receptor beta chains reported below all come from one sample, sequenced in a study of T cells in Graves' hyperthyroidism and ophthalmopathy. Amplification of TCR beta CDR3 regions used RNA as the template. Using the HTBI primer set, a first-round RT-PCR was run on the TCR CDR3. TCRdb independently ran MiXCR on the multiplex PCR reads; one entry per CDR3 protein. Of hundreds of thousands of distinct CDR3 sequences in the sample, about 20% were seen once. The sample consisted of blood. These receptors were collected from a man aged 35 to 55 with Graves' ophthalmopathy.

This clonotype has ten or more counts. This sequence joins TRBV28 and TRBJ2-7, with a weak D call TRBD1 (6 bases). The V gene's germline CDR1 is MDHEN and CDR2 SYDVKM. V lost 3 bases and J lost 3, with 12 bases in between. The CDR3 length is 14 residues. The CDR3 protein is CASSFTTGGYEQYF. The CDR3 DNA is TGTGCCAGCAGTTTTACGACAGGAGGCTACGAGCAGTACTTC.

A remark on this clonotype: A much larger clone is a single base away; this may be a read error. The J gene is TRBJ2-5, the V gene TRBV11-1; 11 bases map to TRBD2. The CDR3 consists of 15 residues. Trimming at V came to 5 bases and at J to 2 bases, leaving 4 bases not matched to a gene. The germline CDR1 and CDR2 sequences are SGHAT and FQDESV (reference sequence). This CDR3 reads CASSPRTSGQETQYF. As DNA, the CDR3 is TGTGCCAGCAGCCCCCGGACTAGCGGGCAAGAGACCCAGTACTTC. Full variable domain (rest looked up from reference TRBV11-1 and TRBJ2-5): EAEVAQSPRYKITEKSQAVAFWCDPISGHATLYWYRQILGQGPELLVQFQDESVVDDSQLPKDRFSAERLKGVDSTLKIQPAELGDSAMYLCASSPRTSGQETQYFGPGTRLLVL.

This chain connects TRBV7-6 to TRBJ2-1, with D possibly being TRBD1 (5 bases). Germline V gene sequence: CDR1 SGHVS, CDR2 FNYEAQ. This CDR3 comprises 15 residues. V lost 4 bases and J lost 3, with 13 bases in between. CDR3: CASSSQVGHYNEQFF. CDR3 DNA: TGTGCCAGCAGCTCACAGGTTGGACACTACAATGAGCAGTTCTTC.

V usage is TRBV11-2 and J usage is TRBJ1-1, with D unclear. V lost 6 bases and J lost 0, with 14 bases in between. CDR1 and CDR2 from the germline V gene are SGHAT and FQNNGV. CDR3 length: 15 residues. The CDR3 reads CASRVNVRMNTEAFF. Here the CDR3 DNA reads TGTGCCAGCAGAGTGAACGTAAGAATGAACACTGAAGCTTTCTTT.

This clonotype appeared a few times. This chain joins TRBV6-1 and TRBJ1-1; a possible D gene is TRBD1 (5 bases). This CDR3 has 15 residues. The ends were cut back, 5 bases at V and 2 bases at J, with 15 bases in the middle. The V gene's germline CDR1 is MNHNS and CDR2 SASEGT. The CDR3 is CASSTRRRGNTEAFF. In DNA form, the CDR3 reads TGTGCCAGCAGTACCCGAAGGAGGGGAAACACTGAAGCTTTCTTT.

The chain joins TRBV27 to TRBJ2-7, with 7 bases lining up with TRBD1. The CDR3 covers 15 residues. The germline gives CDR1 MNHEY, CDR2 SMNVEV (reference sequence). The trim removed 8 bases at V and 1 base at J, leaving 11 bases unmatched. CDR3 sequence (DNA): TGTGCCAGCCGAGGTTCCGGACAGGCGTCCTACGAGCAGTACTTC. Amino acids: CASRGSGQASYEQYF.

The chain uses TRBV5-1 and TRBJ1-1; no clear D. The CDR3 loop spans 15 amino acids. Trimming took off 0 bases at V and 0 bases at J, with 9 bases between the two ends. Germline V gene sequence: CDR1 SGHRS, CDR2 YFSETQ. CDR3 bases: TGCGCCAGCAGCTTGGACAGCCTAATGAACACTGAAGCTTTCTTT. Translating it yields CASSLDSLMNTEAFF.

This clonotype was counted only a few times. The rearrangement links TRBV5-6 to TRBJ1-1; TRBD1 is a possible D gene (6 bases). This CDR3 contains 16 residues. Trimming removed 4 bases at V and 3 bases at J, with 19 bases between. Germline values: CDR1 SGHDT, CDR2 YYEEEE. The CDR3: CASSPGGFRGDTEAFF. The CDR3 DNA follows: TGTGCCAGCAGCCCGGGAGGATTCAGGGGAGACACTGAAGCTTTCTTT.

A few counts support this clonotype. The chain couples TRBV30 to TRBJ2-6, with 8 nucleotides matching TRBD1. Germline trimming cut 2 bases from V and 7 bases from J; bases unmatched to any gene: 16. From germline, CDR1 is GTSNPN and CDR2 SVGIG (reference sequence). The CDR3 is made up of 18 amino acids. Here the CDR3 DNA reads TGTGCCTGGAGTCTGAGGGACAGGTCCATCTGGGGAGCCAACGTCCTGACTTTC. Residues: CAWSLRDRSIWGANVLTF.

This clonotype turned up a few times. This chain uses TRBV27 with TRBJ2-7; D is ambiguous. The germline CDR1 and CDR2 sequences are MNHEY and SMNVEV (reference sequence). The CDR3 is 16 residues long. Trimming pared 8 bases from V and 1 base from J, leaving 21 bases between. This chain's CDR3 is CASAPGVDLSSYEQYF. CDR3 coding DNA: TGTGCCAGCGCTCCCGGAGTCGATTTAAGTTCCTACGAGCAGTACTTC.

The chain is built from TRBV2 and TRBJ2-5, with D hard to call. The CDR3 runs 14 residues. Trimming removed 6 bases from V and 1 base from J, with 12 bases in between. Germline values: CDR1 SNHLY, CDR2 FYNNEI. The CDR3 nucleotides are TGTGCCAGCAGCCGACGGCTATCCCAAGAGACCCAGTACTTC. The encoded protein is CASSRRLSQETQYF.

The V and J genes are TRBV10-3 and TRBJ2-3; D is unclear. Trimming removed 3 bases at V and 3 bases at J, with 13 bases between. Germline lookup yields CDR1 ENHRY and CDR2 SYGVKD. The CDR3 sequence is 15 residues long. Here the CDR3 DNA reads TGTGCCATCAGTGATGTTAAGGGCCGGACAGATACGCAGTATTTT. This translates into CAISDVKGRTDTQYF.

This chain links TRBV7-9 with TRBJ1-2, with D possibly TRBD1 on 5 matching bases. Germline V gene sequence: CDR1 SEHNR, CDR2 FQNEAQ (reference sequence). The CDR3 loop spans 16 amino acids. The V gene lost 7 bases and the J gene lost 7 bases, with 25 bases spanning the gap. The CDR3 is CASTPTHQAARGGYTF. The CDR3 DNA sequence: TGTGCCAGCACCCCTACCCATCAAGCCGCTAGGGGTGGCTACACCTTC.

Concerning this clonotype itself: Since a much larger clone is just one base distant, this may be a read error. This chain joins TRBV11-2 and TRBJ2-5; tentative D call: TRBD1 (5 bases). The germline V gene encodes CDR1 SGHAT and CDR2 FQNNGV. The CDR3 contains 12 residues. V dropped 5 bases and J dropped 8 bases, with 12 bases sitting between them. In DNA form, the CDR3 reads TGTGCCAGCAGCATTGGTAGGGGCACCCAGTACTTC. This gives the protein CASSIGRGTQYF.

This clonotype was seen more than once but under ten times. The chain links TRBV12-3 or TRBV12-4 to TRBJ2-5, with 8 bases that match TRBD2. After removal of 7 bases from V and 5 bases from J, the junction contained 12 bases not matched to a gene. This CDR3 contains 15 residues. CDR3 sequence (DNA): TGTGCCAGCACCCGTTCGGGAGGGCCTGGGGAGACCCAGTACTTC. Amino acid sequence: CASTRSGGPGETQYF.

This chain connects TRBV18 to TRBJ1-1; D is uncertain. This CDR3 has 17 residues. Per the germline V gene, CDR1 is KGHSH and CDR2 is LQKENI. Trimming left V 0 bases short and J 0 bases short, with 14 bases between. In DNA form, the CDR3 reads TGTGCCAGCTCACCACCGTCCCGGGGTGGACTGAACACTGAAGCTTTCTTT. Its translation: CASSPPSRGGLNTEAFF. The entire variable domain, with the rest obtained from reference TRBV18 and TRBJ1-1, is as follows: NAGVMQNPRHLVRRRGQEARLRCSPMKGHSHVYWYRQLPEEGLKFMVYLQKENIIDESGMPKERFSAEFPKEGPSILRIQQVVRGDSAAYFCASSPPSRGGLNTEAFFGQGTRLTVV.

This clonotype was recorded a few times. The chain uses TRBV18 and TRBJ1-2, with TRBD1 matching 12 bases. Germline CDR1 and CDR2: KGHSH and LQKENI. This CDR3 contains 17 residues. Trimming took 3 bases from V and 3 from J; bases not matched to a gene: 8. The CDR3: CASSPEGTGGADYGYTF. CDR3 coding DNA: TGTGCCAGCTCACCCGAGGGGACAGGGGGCGCTGACTATGGCTACACCTTC.

This clonotype showed up just a few times. This chain joins TRBV30 and TRBJ2-5, with 7 bases fitting TRBD2. Germline V CDR1 and CDR2: GTSNPN, SVGIG (reference sequence). V lost 0 bases and J lost 1; bases outside the gene matches: 5. The CDR3 sequence is 15 residues long. The CDR3 DNA follows: TGTGCCTGGAGTGTACAGAGCGGGGTCCAAGAGACCCAGTACTTC. Its translation: CAWSVQSGVQETQYF.

The chain uses TRBV12-3 or TRBV12-4 and TRBJ2-2, with D perhaps assigned TRBD1 or TRBD2 (6 bases each). This CDR3 comprises 15 residues. V was clipped by 10 bases and J by 2 bases, with 17 bases between them. The CDR3 here is CATSFAGGNTGELFF. CDR3 sequence (DNA): TGTGCCACGTCCTTCGCCGGGGGCAACACCGGGGAGCTGTTTTTT.

In its sample, this clonotype was seen many times. This chain connects TRBV15 to TRBJ1-1, with D unresolved. The germline V gene has CDR1 LNHNV and CDR2 YYDKDF (reference sequence). CDR3 length equals 12 residues. Trimming cost V 2 bases and J 0 bases, with 1 base left between them. The CDR3 nucleotides read TGTGCCACCAGCAGAATGAACACTGAAGCTTTCTTT. Its protein product is CATSRMNTEAFF.

This clonotype was counted at least ten times. CDR3 coding DNA: TGTGCCAGCAGCCCCCGGTCGGGAGGTTTAGTTGAGCAGTTCTTC. Amino acids: CASSPRSGGLVEQFF. This chain connects TRBV11-1 to TRBJ2-1; 7 nucleotides agree with TRBD2. This CDR3 spans 15 amino acids. CDR1 is SGHAT and CDR2 is FQDESV in the germline V gene (reference sequence). Unmatched junction bases numbered 13, after V lost 5 bases and J lost 9 bases.

A note on this clonotype: One base separates it from a far larger clone, so it is likely a read error. The J gene is TRBJ2-3, the V gene TRBV11-2; the D gene is possibly TRBD2 (5 bases). Germline values: CDR1 SGHAT, CDR2 FQNNGV. This CDR3 contains 14 residues. CDR3 region: CASSPGPSTDTRYF. The DNA of the CDR3 is TGTGCCAGCAGCCCAGGACCTAGCACAGATACGCGGTATTTT.

This clonotype was observed many times. The CDR3 sequence is CASSQRSPTGATEAFF. CDR3 bases: TGTGCCAGCAGCCAACGATCACCGACAGGGGCGACTGAAGCTTTCTTT. The V gene is TRBV3-1, the J gene TRBJ1-1; TRBD1 agrees at 8 bases. Trimming removed 2 bases from V and 5 bases from J; junction bases left unmatched: 10. The CDR3 totals 16 residues. CDR1 is LGHDT and CDR2 is YNNKEL in the germline V gene (reference sequence).